The following is a T cell receptor (beta chain) sequence with its context. Every bit of the isolated RNA underwent reverse transcription, so sequencing read expressed TCRB transcripts. Sequencing used immunoSEQ multiplex PCR; TCRdb keeps in-frame clones, though not all of them. Found here are about 230,000 clones, over 8.5% of them singletons; the top ten hold around 0.037%. The germline gives CDR1 SGHRS, CDR2 YFSETQ. The CDR3 has 14 amino acids. V lost 5 bases to trimming and J lost 4 bases, with 15 bases between them. This record belongs to a study of beta chain features in type 1 diabetes. The receptor was derived from a woman in her late teens or twenties in good health. Sequencing was performed on naive CD4+ T cells from blood. The V gene is TRBV5-1, the J gene TRBJ1-1, with a possible D match to TRBD1 (6 bases). CDR3 DNA: TGCGCCAGCAGAGACCACAGGGCTGTCACTGAAGCTTTCTTT. Translated: CASRDHRAVTEAFF.